The 4 T cell receptor beta chains presented below share a single source sample, sequenced in a study of cytomegalovirus exposure and HLA in healthy donors. A multiplex PCR was run with 60 Vbeta primers and 13 Jbeta primers. Method: immunoSEQ multiplex PCR; TCRdb's copy keeps in-frame clones and lacks some. The sample shows about 180,000 clones, under 80% of them seen only once. The specimen sequenced was PBMCs. These receptors all come from a human donor in good health.

The chain combines TRBV7-8 with TRBJ2-3, with TRBD2 matching over 9 bases. V lost 5 bases, J lost 4 bases, and 7 bases stayed unmatched. The germline CDR1 and CDR2 sequences are SGHVS and FQNEAQ. The CDR3 contains 15 residues. The CDR3 DNA follows: TGTGCCAGCAGCCCAAGAGGCGGGGGGGCAGATACGCAGTATTTT. This sequence encodes CASSPRGGGADTQYF.

This clone was picked up a small number of times. The rearrangement joins TRBV5-6 to TRBJ2-3; D is perhaps TRBD2 (7 bases). Deletions cut 7 bases from V and 3 bases from J, with 18 bases between. This CDR3 is 15 amino acids long. In germline, CDR1 is SGHDT, CDR2 YYEEEE. The CDR3 nucleotides are TGTGCCAGCGGCCCGGGGGGCCTGCGTACAGATACGCAGTATTTT. Protein: CASGPGGLRTDTQYF.

The chain is built from TRBV2 and TRBJ1-2; TRBD1 aligns across 8 bases. J was trimmed by 0 bases and V by 3 bases; bases with no gene match: 15. CDR1 is SNHLY and CDR2 is FYNNEI in the germline V gene. The CDR3 extends over 19 amino acids. The chain's CDR3 is CASSELVGQGGSPNYGYTF. CDR3 coding DNA: TGTGCCAGCAGTGAGTTGGTTGGACAGGGTGGGAGCCCTAACTATGGCTACACCTTC. The complete variable domain, with remaining parts taken from reference TRBV2 and TRBJ1-2, reads EPEVTQTPSHQVTQMGQEVILRCVPISNHLYFYWYRQILGQKVEFLVSFYNNEISEKSEIFDDQFSVERPDGSNFTLKIRSTKLEDSAMYFCASSELVGQGGSPNYGYTFGSGTRLTVV.

The chain recombines TRBV5-6 with TRBJ1-5; D call uncertain. CDR1 and CDR2 from the germline V gene are SGHDT and YYEEEE. The V end lost 4 bases, the J end lost 3 bases, and 17 bases lay between the germline ends. There are 16 residues in the CDR3. CDR3 coding DNA: TGTGCCAGCAGCCGTGGGAGCGAAGACATCAATCAGCCCCAGCATTTT. Translated, it gives CASSRGSEDINQPQHF.